This T cell receptor (beta chain) was documented in a study of cytomegalovirus exposure and HLA in healthy donors (dated by TCRdb to 2016 to 2017). A note on the overall study: An earlier analysis of roughly 500 of the donors reported 276 Gb of sequence data and 117 million unique TCR beta sequences obtained from 180 million or so T cells. Across approximately 400 genotyped donors of the cohort, an average of 235,054 unique TCR beta nucleotide sequences per donor were sequenced, and approximately 19% of those sequences were non-productive. Alongside the repertoire data, information on donor age, sex, ethnicity and CMV serostatus was compiled. Around 300 gigabases of sequencing data and tens of millions of unique TCR sequences were included in an early release covering several hundred HLA-typed donors. Rather than using new phenotypic data, the later analysis identified candidate immune exposures from TCR beta sequences and from how often those sequences occurred across donors. The study used immunosequencing to profile the T cell repertoires of 666 subjects and linked those repertoires to cytomegalovirus serostatus. A separate validation cohort of over 95 different subjects was used in addition to the 666-subject first cohort. To predict cytomegalovirus infection status, the study combined high-throughput TCR immunosequencing, statistical association of individual TCRs with disease status, and machine learning. All discovery cohort repertoires had been generated on a single sequencing platform. To decide whether each TCR beta V gene segment behaved as functional or pseudogenic, an earlier analysis of approximately 600 of the donors relied on high-throughput TCR beta sequencing. A later analysis re-analyzed previously published TCR beta repertoires from roughly 600 donors and added high-resolution HLA genotyping to study TCR occurrence patterns. A later genetic analysis used genome-wide SNP genotypes for about 60% of the 666 donors, treating that subset as a discovery cohort. The number of typed donors differed by locus: about 629-630 for A, B, C, DRB1 and DQB1; 522 for DQA1; around 580 for DPA1; and roughly 450 for DPB1. HLA typing included class I and class II loci at four-digit resolution. The study was designed to test whether signatures of past pathogen exposure could be identified by cataloging public T cell receptors. Several DR-DQ haplotypes were handled as single units for association and clustering because linkage in the cohort was strong. The genetic ancestry cluster associated with self-reported Caucasian donors included about 81% of the roughly 390 genotyped donors.

The study at large found these results: In an earlier analysis of some 550 of the donors, most TCR beta V segments were observed in productive rearrangements about 90% or about 30% of the time, broadly matching IMGT annotations. V-gene and J-gene trimming of TCR beta chains was associated with a missense DCLRE1C variant in a later genetic analysis, and the association was replicated in an independent cohort. A later analysis found that TCR association rates varied across HLA loci, with DRB1 alleles showing the most associated TCRs and HLA-C alleles the fewest. Only TCR beta chains were sequenced in this cohort, and the absence of alpha or paired-chain data limited detectable features. A further reported finding was that TCR beta sequences accurately predicted the HLA-A and HLA-B alleles for most subjects in the first cohort. According to a later genetic analysis, donors in an Asian-associated ancestry cluster had fewer N-insertions in productive TCRs than the approximately 700-donor mean. Most TCR sequences were seen in very few donors, while some public TCRs were found in many individuals. In vitro tests confirmed that a few of the cytomegalovirus-associated TCR beta chains recognize cytomegalovirus antigens. Several of the top co-occurrence clusters appeared to be linked to parvovirus B19, influenza, CMV and Epstein-Barr virus, according to a later analysis. A total of 150 to 200 TCR beta chains were listed by the study as associated with cytomegalovirus. In a later analysis, most CMV-associated TCR beta chains were found to appear HLA-restricted, with HLA associations seemingly driven largely by CMV exposure. Some IMGT-functional V segments, including TRBV6-2 and TRBV6-3, could not be distinguished by the 87-base-pair reads and were therefore excluded. The authors suggested that the approach could potentially be generalized to other disease states and immunological phenotypes. In a later analysis, HLA-associated TCR beta chains showed more clonal expansion and lower generation probabilities than non-associated chains that were equally common. Linkage disequilibrium might explain the correlated functional status among segregating V segments, but an unknown experimental factor could not be excluded. When HLA alleles, especially DR and DQ, strongly co-occurred, TCR associations were difficult to assign to individual alleles. Roughly 17 rarely observed V segments, including chromosome 9 orphons, were excluded from the earlier analysis of just under 600 of the donors because counts were too low. Because HLA typing was unavailable for some donors at each locus, only the typed subset was used in association tests. Presence/absence analyses assumed roughly uniform sequencing depth across donors, an assumption that may not hold. The classifier was reported to diagnose cytomegalovirus status with high specificity and sensitivity in both the original and validation cohorts. CMV serostatus was the only immune exposure information available for the cohort. A cluster of highly shared sequence variants was judged likely to be a technical artifact of the sequencing pipeline. At a false discovery rate of 0.05, a later analysis linked some 17,000 TCR beta sequences to specific HLA alleles.

The cohort was made up of 500 to 800 healthy bone marrow donors. At the time of sampling, all cohort members were nominally healthy, though unrecorded immune exposures were likely present. The donor was CMV seronegative and was included in the group of over 300 seronegative cohort members. A peripheral blood sample was collected from each donor, and TCR beta sequencing was performed on peripheral blood mononuclear cells. The Qiagen DNeasy Blood Extraction Kit was used to extract genomic DNA from the blood cell samples. A few counts support this clone. It has no known antigen specificity. No clone much larger than this one lies a single base away; base qualities are absent. The library was produced with the immunoSEQ multiplex PCR assay. For the multiplex PCR, a mixture combining 60 forward primers for TCR Vbeta segments and 13 reverse primers for TCR Jbeta segments was used. A multiplex PCR assay on genomic DNA amplified the CDR3 region of rearranged TCR beta genes. On the Illumina HiSeq System, the amplified TCR beta libraries were sequenced as 87-base-pair reads. In the source study's methods: Across the 500 to 700 repertoires, a later analysis counted 60 million to 90 million unique TCR beta chains, roughly 11 million of which were shared by at least two donors. Raw reads were error-corrected and collapsed into unique sequences with a nearest-neighbor algorithm that merged closely related sequences to remove PCR and sequencing errors. To assign V, D and J gene segments, CDR3 sequences were aligned to IMGT reference sequences. For a sequence to be retained, at least a six-nucleotide match to both a V gene segment and a J gene segment was required. A rearrangement was called productive if the CDR3 had no stop codons and remained in frame with V and J, and every other rearrangement was called non-productive. CDR3 was defined according to IMGT convention as the region running from the second conserved V-encoded cysteine to the conserved J-encoded phenylalanine. The earlier analysis of 450 to 750 of the donors excluded any sequence lacking an unambiguous match to a single V gene segment. An earlier analysis of roughly 590 of the donors called V segments functional above 56.7% productive rearrangements and segregating when the between-donor standard deviation exceeded 5%. To diagnose cytomegalovirus status from the catalog of TCR beta chain sequences, a statistical classification framework was built. A later analysis assigned V and J genes by comparing TCR nucleotide sequences with IMGT/GENE-DB human TR gene sequences. In a later analysis, CDR3 sequences and most-parsimonious VDJ recombination scenarios were assigned using the TCRdist pipeline. In a later analysis, every TCR beta chain was defined by the combination of its CDR3 amino acid sequence and its V-gene family, and reads without a unique V-gene family were dropped. In a later analysis, several hundred highly shared, low-generation-probability nucleotide sequences were removed to address suspected cross-contamination and a sequencing artifact. For each public chain, a later analysis derived a clonal expansion index from normalized ranks of inferred template counts within each repertoire. Generation probabilities in a later analysis came from a VDJ recombination model fitted to out-of-frame rearrangements, and those results were checked against IGoR. Hypergeometric tests were used in a later analysis to score TCR-TCR, TCR-HLA and TCR-CMV co-occurrence, with a repertoire-size bias correction applied to the TCR pairs. To estimate false discovery rates, a later analysis permuted the HLA or CMV assignments 20 times. In a later analysis, co-occurring TCRs were grouped using DBSCAN, and TCRdist sequence similarity was added for clustering within HLA-allele-positive subsets. For co-occurrence clustering, repertoires with fewer than 30,000 or more than 120,000 public chains were excluded, along with five repertoires with anomalous nucleotide sharing. TCRdb stores this immuneACCESS table with in-frame sequences only. Part of the clones is absent; in the studies checked, under half of the shortfall reflects unresolved V genes, and no reason is known for the rest. V and J calls and clone size follow that table, whereas D and trimming were derived from the DNA. The sample yields approximately 44,000 clones; approximately 80% were counted once. Roughly 1.5% of the sample is held by the ten biggest clonotypes.

The trim is 3 bases for V and 8 bases for J, with a gap of 16 bases between the germline ends. The CDR3, cysteine through phenylalanine, is 15 amino acids long. The DNA shown is the 45-base CDR3, in frame from base 1. The germline V gene provides CDR1 LGHNA and CDR2 YSLEER. Sequenced material: PBMCs. This sequence originates from a man aged 25 to 40 in good health and CMV-seronegative. The chain couples TRBV4-3 to TRBJ2-2, with TRBD2 tentatively as D gene (6 bases match). This receptor carries the CDR3 CASSHAPGVKGELFF. The DNA sequence is given as TGCGCCAGCAGCCATGCCCCGGGGGTGAAGGGGGAGCTGTTTTTT.